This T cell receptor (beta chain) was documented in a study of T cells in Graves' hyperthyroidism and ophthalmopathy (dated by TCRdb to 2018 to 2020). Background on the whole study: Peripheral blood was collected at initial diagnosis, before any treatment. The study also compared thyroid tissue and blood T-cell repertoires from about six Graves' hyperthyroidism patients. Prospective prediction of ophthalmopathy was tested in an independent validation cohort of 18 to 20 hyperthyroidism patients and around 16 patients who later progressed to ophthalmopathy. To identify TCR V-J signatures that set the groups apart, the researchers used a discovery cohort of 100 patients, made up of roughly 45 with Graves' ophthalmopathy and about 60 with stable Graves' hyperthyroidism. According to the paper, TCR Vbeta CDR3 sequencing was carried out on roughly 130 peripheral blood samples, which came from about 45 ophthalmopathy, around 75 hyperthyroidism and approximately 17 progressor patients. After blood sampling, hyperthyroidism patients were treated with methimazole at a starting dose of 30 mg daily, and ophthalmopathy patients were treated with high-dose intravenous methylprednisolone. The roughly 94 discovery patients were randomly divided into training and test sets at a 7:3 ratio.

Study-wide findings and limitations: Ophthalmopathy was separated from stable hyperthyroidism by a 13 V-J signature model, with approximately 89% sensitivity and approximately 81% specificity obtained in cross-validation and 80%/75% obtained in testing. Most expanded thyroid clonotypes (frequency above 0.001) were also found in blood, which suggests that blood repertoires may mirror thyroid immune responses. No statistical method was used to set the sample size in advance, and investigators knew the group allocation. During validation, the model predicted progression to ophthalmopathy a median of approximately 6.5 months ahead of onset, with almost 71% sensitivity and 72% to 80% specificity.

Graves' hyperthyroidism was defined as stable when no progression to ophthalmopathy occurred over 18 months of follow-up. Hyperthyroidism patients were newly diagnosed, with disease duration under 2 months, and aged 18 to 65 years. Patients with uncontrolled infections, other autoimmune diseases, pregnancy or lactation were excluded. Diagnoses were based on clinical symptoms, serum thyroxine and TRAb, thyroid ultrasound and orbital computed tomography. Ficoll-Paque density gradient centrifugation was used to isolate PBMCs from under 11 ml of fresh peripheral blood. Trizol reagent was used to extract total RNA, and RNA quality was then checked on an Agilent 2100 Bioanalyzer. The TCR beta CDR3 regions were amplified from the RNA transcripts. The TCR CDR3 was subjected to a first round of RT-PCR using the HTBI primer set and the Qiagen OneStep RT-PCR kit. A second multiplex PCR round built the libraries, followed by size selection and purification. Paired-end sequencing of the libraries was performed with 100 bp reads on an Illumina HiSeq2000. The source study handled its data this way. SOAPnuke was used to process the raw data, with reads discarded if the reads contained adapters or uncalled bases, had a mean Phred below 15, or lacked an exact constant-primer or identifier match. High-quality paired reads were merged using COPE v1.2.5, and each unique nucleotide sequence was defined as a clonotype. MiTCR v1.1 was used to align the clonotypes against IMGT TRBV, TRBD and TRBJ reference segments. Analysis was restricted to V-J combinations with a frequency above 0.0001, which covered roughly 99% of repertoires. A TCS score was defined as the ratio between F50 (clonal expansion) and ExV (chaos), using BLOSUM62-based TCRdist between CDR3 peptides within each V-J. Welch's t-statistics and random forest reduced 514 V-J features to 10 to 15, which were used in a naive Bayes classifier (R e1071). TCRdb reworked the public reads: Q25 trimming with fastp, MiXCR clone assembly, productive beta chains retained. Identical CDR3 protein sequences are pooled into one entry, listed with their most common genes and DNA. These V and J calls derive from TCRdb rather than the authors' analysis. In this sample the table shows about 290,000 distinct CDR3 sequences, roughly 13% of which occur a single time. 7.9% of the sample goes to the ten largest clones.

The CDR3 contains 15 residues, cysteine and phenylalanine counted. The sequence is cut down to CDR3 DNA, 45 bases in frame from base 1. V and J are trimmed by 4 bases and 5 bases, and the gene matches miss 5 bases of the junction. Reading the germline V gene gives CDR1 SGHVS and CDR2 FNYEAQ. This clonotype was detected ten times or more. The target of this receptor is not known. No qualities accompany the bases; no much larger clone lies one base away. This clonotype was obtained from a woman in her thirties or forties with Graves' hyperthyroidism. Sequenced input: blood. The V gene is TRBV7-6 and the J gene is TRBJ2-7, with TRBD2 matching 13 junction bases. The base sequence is TGTGCCAGCAGCTCGGGGACTAGCGGGAACCACGAGCAGTACTTC. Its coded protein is CASSSGTSGNHEQYF. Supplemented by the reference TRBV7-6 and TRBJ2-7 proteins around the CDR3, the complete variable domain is GAGVSQSPRYKVTKRGQDVALRCDPISGHVSLYWYRQALGQGPEFLTYFNYEAQQDKSGLPNDRFSAERPEGSISTLTIQRTEQRDSAMYRCASSSGTSGNHEQYFGPGTRLTVT.